These 9 T cell receptor beta chains were sequenced from one sample in a study of shared clonotypes between healthy human individuals. Assay: immunoSEQ multiplex PCR; the TCRdb copy retains only in-frame clones and omits some. The sample lists about 710,000 clones; around 70% were seen once. The material sequenced was memory CD4+ T cells sorted from blood. Subset of the sample: CD45RA-negative fraction. The source is a woman aged 25-40 years in good health.

The chain joins TRBV5-1 to TRBJ2-5, with 10 bases lining up with TRBD1. Germline CDR1 SGHRS, CDR2 YFSETQ. With V trimmed by 4 bases and J by 1 base, 4 bases remained unmatched. The CDR3 loop spans 15 amino acids. The CDR3: CASSGDRGTQETQYF. As DNA, the CDR3 is TGCGCCAGCAGCGGGGACAGGGGAACCCAAGAGACCCAGTACTTC.

As for this clone: The same CDR3 can be traced to other DNA sequences in this sample. The V gene is TRBV19, the J gene TRBJ2-7; D is perhaps TRBD2 (5 bases). The germline gives CDR1 LNHDA, CDR2 SQIVND (reference sequence). V lost 0 bases to trimming and J lost 3 bases, with 6 bases between them. CDR3 length: 13 residues. This CDR3 reads CASSIDRDYEQYF. The CDR3 DNA is TGTGCCAGTAGTATAGATCGGGACTACGAGCAGTACTTC.

In regard to this clone: A much larger clone sits a single nucleotide away, making a read error possible. Other DNA sequences in this sample translate to the same CDR3. Here the CDR3 reads CASSLGGANYGYTF. Here the CDR3 DNA reads TGTGCCAGCAGCTTGGGCGGGGCTAACTATGGCTACACCTTC. The V call is TRBV5-5, the J call TRBJ1-2; D uncertain. CDR1 SGHKS and CDR2 YYEKEE come from the germline V gene (reference sequence). V lost 0 bases and J 0 bases, leaving 6 bases between the germline ends. The CDR3 length is 14 residues.

This chain connects TRBV29-1 to TRBJ2-7; 7 bases fit TRBD1. The V gene's germline CDR1 is SQVTM and CDR2 ANQGSEA. J gave up 6 bases and V 5 bases, and 13 bases lay outside the gene matches. The CDR3 loop spans 14 amino acids. Here the CDR3 reads CSVHSGTVPFEQYF. CDR3 sequence (DNA): TGCAGCGTTCACTCAGGGACAGTCCCTTTCGAGCAGTACTTC.

This rearrangement joins TRBV19 to TRBJ1-3; 7 bases are shared with TRBD1. V gave up 9 bases and J gave up 2 bases; unmatched junction bases: 7. Germline values: CDR1 LNHDA, CDR2 SQIVND (reference sequence). CDR3 length: 14 amino acids. As DNA, the CDR3 is TGTGCCAGCAGGGACAGTAGGACTGGAAACACCATATATTTT. Amino acid sequence: CASRDSRTGNTIYF.

The chain employs TRBV5-1 and TRBJ2-3; D might be TRBD2 (6 bases). The CDR3 is made up of 15 amino acids. Germline CDR1 and CDR2: SGHRS and YFSETQ. V was shortened by 4 bases and J by 0 bases, with 12 bases between the two germline ends. CDR3 nucleotide sequence: TGCGCCAGCAGCATTAGCGGATCTAGCACAGATACGCAGTATTTT. Translation gives CASSISGSSTDTQYF.

This clone was detected once. The genes are TRBV13 and TRBJ2-7; D might be TRBD2 (5 bases). Germline V gene lookup returns CDR1 PRHDT and CDR2 FYEKMQ (reference sequence). This CDR3 is built from 14 residues. With 7 bases removed from V and 4 bases from J, the gap between germline ends came to 17 bases. In DNA form, the CDR3 reads TGTGCCAGCACCTCTAAGGCGAGGGATTACGAGCAGTACTTC. It specifies CASTSKARDYEQYF.

The chain recombines TRBV6-6 with TRBJ2-1, with no clear D. Germline V gene sequence: CDR1 MNHNY, CDR2 SVGAGI (reference sequence). Trimming shortened V by 4 bases and J by 7 bases, and 11 bases separated the two germline ends. The CDR3 is 13 amino acids. CDR3 region: CASSSLLSNEQFF. The CDR3 DNA reads as TGTGCCAGCAGTTCCCTCCTTAGTAATGAGCAGTTCTTC.

The V call is TRBV19, the J call TRBJ1-5; D not resolved. The CDR3 consists of 15 residues. Trimming stripped 0 bases from V and 9 bases from J, with 15 bases between. From germline, CDR1 is LNHDA and CDR2 SQIVND (reference sequence). CDR3 sequence reads: CASSIEGGIGVPQHF. CDR3 bases: TGTGCCAGTAGTATAGAGGGAGGGATCGGGGTGCCCCAGCATTTT.